What follows describes a single TCR beta chain. This sample is part of a study of blood T cell repertoires in COVID-19. Study summary: The United States, Italy and Spain were the sources of the acute and convalescent COVID-19 samples. PBMCs, B-cell-depleted T cells, or T cells provided the cDNA or gDNA that made up the material.

Patients at the Seattle site were enrolled during active infection and followed longitudinally. TCRdb's copy holds only in-frame clones and misses some; the assay was immunoSEQ multiplex PCR. The table lists 270,000 or so clones, 70% to 85% of them singletons, with roughly 1.6% in the top ten. The V and J ends lost 4 bases and 0 bases, in that order; junction bases with no gene match: 7. This CDR3 spans 15 amino acids. The germline V gene encodes CDR1 SQVTM and CDR2 ANQGSEA. The rearrangement joins TRBV29-1 to TRBJ1-2; TRBD1 agrees at 8 bases. The sequence was obtained from a human donor with COVID-19, enrolled during active disease. The donor label of this sample is uncertain. Sequenced material: peripheral blood. The CDR3 DNA follows: TGCAGCGTTGGGGACAGGCAGTTAGCTAACTATGGCTACACCTTC. Translated, it gives CSVGDRQLANYGYTF.